The clone carrying this TCR beta chain has just a few counts. Its antigen is unknown. TCRdb keeps only in-frame clones here, not all; method: immunoSEQ multiplex PCR. The sample lists 30,000 to 45,000 clones, about 78% occurring once. V shed 1 base and J shed 0 bases, with 13 bases lying between them. Germline assignment: CDR1 LGHNA and CDR2 YNFKEQ. The CDR3 has 16 residues. This entry belongs to a study of vaccination effects on CD4 cells after COVID-19. The wider study: Either the mRNA-1273 or the BNT162b2 vaccine was given to participants as two doses. There were two convalescent patients who gave samples 16 days and one week before vaccination. Regarding the study as a whole: Both infection-induced and vaccine-induced clones contracted markedly at late post-vaccination timepoints.

After expansion with viral peptide pools in the ViraFEST assay, antigen-specific CD4+ T cells were sequenced. Isolation of CD4+ T cells took place after 10 days of culture. By PCR, the person was confirmed to have had SARS-CoV-2 infection between March and December 2020. Material: CD4+ T cells from PBMCs cultured with HCoV-NL63 spike peptides, obtained before COVID-19 vaccination. This clonotype originated in a human donor who had a prior SARS-CoV-2 infection. This sequence joins TRBV4-2 and TRBJ2-7; D is possibly TRBD1 (6 bases). CDR3: CASSQGLTGSSYEQYF. CDR3 nucleotide sequence: TGTGCCAGCAGCCAAGGACTTACAGGGAGCTCCTACGAGCAGTACTTC.